Below are 14 T cell receptor beta chains sequenced from a single sample in a study of blood T cell repertoires in COVID-19. Data came from immunoSEQ multiplex PCR; TCRdb stores just in-frame clones and leaves some out. The sample records 85,000 to 100,000 clones, about nine tenths being singletons. Sequenced material: peripheral blood. The receptor set was obtained from a man between 60 and 70 years old with acute or convalescent COVID-19.

The chain joins TRBV30 to TRBJ1-2; no clear D gene. The CDR3 spans 14 residues. The V end lost 5 bases, the J end lost 0 bases, and 13 bases lay between the germline ends. In germline, CDR1 is GTSNPN, CDR2 SVGIG (reference sequence). CDR3 in DNA: TGTGCCTGGGCGGAGGGAGGGACTAACTATGGCTACACCTTC. This encodes CAWAEGGTNYGYTF.

About this clone: The sample has other DNA sequences that encode this CDR3 too. The CDR3 nucleotides read TGTGCCAGCAGTGACTCCCAGGGGGCCGGTGGCTACACCTTC. Translated, it gives CASSDSQGAGGYTF. This rearrangement joins TRBV6-4 to TRBJ1-2; 8 bases are shared with TRBD1. Germline V gives CDR1 MRHNA, CDR2 SNTAGT. Unmatched junction bases numbered 4, after V lost 0 bases and J lost 7 bases. The CDR3 extends over 14 amino acids.

The J gene is TRBJ2-5, the V gene TRBV6-5; D is possibly TRBD1 (7 bases). Germline CDR1 MNHEY, CDR2 SVGAGI. This CDR3 has 14 amino acids. V lost 8 bases, J lost 4 bases, and 17 bases lay in between. The CDR3 DNA sequence: TGTGCCAGCGGGACTTCAGCAGGGGGAGAGACCCAGTACTTC. Amino acids: CASGTSAGGETQYF.

The chain has TRBV7-9 and TRBJ2-7; D ambiguous. Trimming took off 0 bases at V and 7 bases at J, with 7 bases between the two ends. This CDR3 has 12 residues. The germline V gene encodes CDR1 SEHNR and CDR2 FQNEAQ (reference sequence). The CDR3 nucleotides read TGTGCCAGCAGCTTAGCGGCCCCAGAGCAGTACTTC. Its protein is CASSLAAPEQYF.

This clone was recorded a few times. J is TRBJ2-7 and V is TRBV10-3; the match to TRBD1 covers 8 bases. The CDR3 covers 13 residues. With 2 bases clipped from V and 3 bases from J, the junction kept 0 bases outside the gene matches. CDR1 is ENHRY, CDR2 SYGVKD, per germline. The CDR3 sequence: CAISEGQGYEQYF. The CDR3 coding sequence is TGTGCCATCAGTGAGGGACAGGGCTACGAGCAGTACTTC.

The chain carries TRBV30 and TRBJ1-6; TRBD1 might be the D (6 bases). V shed 5 bases and J shed 4 bases, with 9 bases lying between them. The CDR3 spans 13 residues. The V gene's germline CDR1 is GTSNPN and CDR2 SVGIG (reference sequence). The CDR3 here is CAWGGTYNSPLHF. The CDR3 nucleotides are TGTGCCTGGGGGGGCACTTATAATTCACCCCTCCACTTT.

The V call is TRBV6-5, the J call TRBJ1-1; D gene ambiguous. V lost 1 base and J 1 base, leaving 4 bases between the germline ends. Germline lookup yields CDR1 MNHEY and CDR2 SVGAGI. The CDR3 contains 13 residues. CDR3 nucleotide sequence: TGTGCCAGCAGTTACTGGCAGAACACTGAAGCTTTCTTT. It codes for CASSYWQNTEAFF.

The gene calls are TRBV5-1 and TRBJ1-4, with D possibly being TRBD1 (5 bases). V lost 4 bases and J 0 bases, leaving 16 bases between the germline ends. The CDR3 covers 17 residues. Germline CDR1 reads SGHRS; CDR2 reads YFSETQ. CDR3 amino acids: CASSRRAGPATNEKLFF. CDR3 nucleotide sequence: TGCGCCAGCAGCCGGAGGGCGGGACCTGCAACTAATGAAAAACTGTTTTTT. Supplemented by reference TRBV5-1 and TRBJ1-4, the full variable domain reads KAGVTQTPRYLIKTRGQQVTLSCSPISGHRSVSWYQQTPGQGLQFLFEYFSETQRNKGNFPGRFSGRQFSNSRSEMNVSTLELGDSALYLCASSRRAGPATNEKLFFGSGTQLSVL.

The J gene is TRBJ1-2, the V gene TRBV9, with no clear D. The V end was cut by 4 bases, the J end by 8 bases, with 9 bases between. The CDR3 loop spans 11 amino acids. Germline lookup yields CDR1 SGDLS and CDR2 YYNGEE. The CDR3 loop is CASSSTWGYTF. The CDR3 coding sequence is TGTGCCAGCAGCTCTACGTGGGGCTACACCTTC.

This chain uses TRBV6-2 or TRBV6-3 with TRBJ1-5, with D unclear. This CDR3 comprises 15 residues. V lost 0 bases and J lost 3, with 9 bases in between. The germline CDR1 and CDR2 sequences are MNHEY and SVGEGT. The CDR3 sequence: CASSYSGGLNQPQHF. For the CDR3, the DNA is TGTGCCAGCAGTTACTCAGGAGGCCTCAATCAGCCCCAGCATTTT.

The chain couples TRBV5-1 to TRBJ1-4; tentatively, D is TRBD1 (5 bases). CDR1 SGHRS and CDR2 YFSETQ come from the germline V gene. Trimming shortened V by 3 bases and J by 0 bases, and 12 bases separated the two germline ends. The CDR3 is 16 residues long. CDR3 nucleotide sequence: TGCGCCAGCAGCTCCAGGGCTTCAACAACTAATGAAAAACTGTTTTTT. It codes for CASSSRASTTNEKLFF.

The V and J genes are TRBV7-2 and TRBJ1-1, with D possibly being TRBD1 (5 bases). This CDR3 spans 15 amino acids. V lost 4 bases and J lost 0, with 12 bases in between. Germline values: CDR1 SGHTA, CDR2 FQGNSA. Here the CDR3 DNA reads TGTGCCAGCAGCTCAGACAGTTTCATGAACACTGAAGCTTTCTTT. This codes for CASSSDSFMNTEAFF.

This clone was found once. This chain links TRBV5-8 with TRBJ1-2; 8 bases are a match to TRBD1. The germline V gene has CDR1 SGHTS and CDR2 YDEGEE. The CDR3 contains 15 residues. The junction had 6 bases not matched to a gene; V was cut back by 3 bases and J by 2 bases. The CDR3: CASSYAGTGNYGYTF. CDR3 sequence (DNA): TGTGCCAGCAGCTACGCCGGGACAGGCAACTATGGCTACACCTTC.

CDR3 amino acids: CASTPGSTFASGNTIYF. The CDR3 DNA follows: TGTGCCAGCACTCCAGGAAGTACCTTCGCCTCTGGAAACACCATATATTTT. The chain links TRBV7-6 to TRBJ1-3; D uncertain. The CDR3 has 17 amino acids. Per the germline V gene, CDR1 is SGHVS and CDR2 is FNYEAQ. Trimming left V 7 bases short and J 0 bases short, with 19 bases between.